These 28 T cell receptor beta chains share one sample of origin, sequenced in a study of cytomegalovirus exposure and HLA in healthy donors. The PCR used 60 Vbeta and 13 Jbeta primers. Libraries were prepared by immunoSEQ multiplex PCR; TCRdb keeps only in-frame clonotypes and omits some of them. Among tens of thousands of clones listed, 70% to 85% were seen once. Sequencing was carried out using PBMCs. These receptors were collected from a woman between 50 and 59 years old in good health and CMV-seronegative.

The CDR3 DNA follows: TGTGCCAGCAGCTTGAACAGGGGACCTAACTATGGCTACACCTTC. Translation gives CASSLNRGPNYGYTF. This rearrangement joins TRBV7-3 to TRBJ1-2, with TRBD1 matching over 7 bases. Germline CDR1 and CDR2: SGHTA and FQGTGA. Trimming at V came to 3 bases and at J to 0 bases, leaving 4 bases not matched to a gene. This CDR3 contains 15 residues.

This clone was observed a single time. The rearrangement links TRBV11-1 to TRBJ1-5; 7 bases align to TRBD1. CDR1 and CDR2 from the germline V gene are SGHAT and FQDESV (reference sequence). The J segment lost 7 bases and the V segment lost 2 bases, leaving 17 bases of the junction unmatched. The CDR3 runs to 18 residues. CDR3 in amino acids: CASSLRDRDRAGRQPQHF. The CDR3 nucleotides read TGTGCCAGCAGCTTAAGGGATCGTGACAGGGCCGGAAGGCAGCCCCAGCATTTT.

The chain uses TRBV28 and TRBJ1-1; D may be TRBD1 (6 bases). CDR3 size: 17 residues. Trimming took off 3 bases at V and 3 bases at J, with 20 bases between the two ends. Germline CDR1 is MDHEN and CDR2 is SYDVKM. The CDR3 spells CASSFMGARPGDTEAFF. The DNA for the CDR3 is TGTGCCAGCAGTTTCATGGGGGCGCGGCCCGGTGACACTGAAGCTTTCTTT.

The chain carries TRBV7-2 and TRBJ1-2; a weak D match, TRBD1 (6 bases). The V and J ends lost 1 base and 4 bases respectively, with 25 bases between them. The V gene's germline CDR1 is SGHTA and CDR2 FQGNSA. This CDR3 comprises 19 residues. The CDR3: CASSLVGLAGAQISYGYTF. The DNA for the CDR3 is TGTGCCAGCAGCTTAGTCGGACTTGCGGGGGCGCAAATTTCCTATGGCTACACCTTC.

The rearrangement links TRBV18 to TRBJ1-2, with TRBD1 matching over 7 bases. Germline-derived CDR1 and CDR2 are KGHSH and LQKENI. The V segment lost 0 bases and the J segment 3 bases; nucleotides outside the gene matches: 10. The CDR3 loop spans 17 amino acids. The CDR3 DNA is TGTGCCAGCTCACCACCCCTTCCGGGACAGAGAGACTATGGCTACACCTTC. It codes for CASSPPLPGQRDYGYTF. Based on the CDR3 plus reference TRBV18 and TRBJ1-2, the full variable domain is NAGVMQNPRHLVRRRGQEARLRCSPMKGHSHVYWYRQLPEEGLKFMVYLQKENIIDESGMPKERFSAEFPKEGPSILRIQQVVRGDSAAYFCASSPPLPGQRDYGYTFGSGTRLTVV.

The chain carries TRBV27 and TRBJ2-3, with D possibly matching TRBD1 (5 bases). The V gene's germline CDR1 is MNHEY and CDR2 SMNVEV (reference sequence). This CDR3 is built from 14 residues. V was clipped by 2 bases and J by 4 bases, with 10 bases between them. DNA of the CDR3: TGTGCCAGCAGTTTAATGGCCAGGGCAGATACGCAGTATTTT. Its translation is CASSLMARADTQYF.

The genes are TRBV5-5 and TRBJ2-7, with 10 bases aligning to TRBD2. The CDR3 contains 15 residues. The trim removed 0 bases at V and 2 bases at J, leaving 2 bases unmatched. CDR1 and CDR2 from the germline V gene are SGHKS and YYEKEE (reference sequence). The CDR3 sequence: CASSLATSGAYEQYF. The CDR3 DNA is TGTGCCAGCAGCTTGGCTACTAGCGGGGCCTACGAGCAGTACTTC.

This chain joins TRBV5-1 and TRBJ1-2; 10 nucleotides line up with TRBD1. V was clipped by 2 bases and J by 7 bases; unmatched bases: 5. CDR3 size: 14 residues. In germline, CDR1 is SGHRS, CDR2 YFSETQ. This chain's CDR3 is CASSLDRGQGGYTF. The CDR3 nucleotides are TGCGCCAGCAGCTTAGACAGGGGGCAAGGTGGCTACACCTTC.

The CDR3 bases are TGTGCCTGGAGTGAAGACTCGTACAATGAGCAGTTCTTC. As protein: CAWSEDSYNEQFF. The genes are TRBV30 and TRBJ2-1, with D hard to call. Germline CDR1 reads GTSNPN; CDR2 reads SVGIG (reference sequence). This CDR3 region has 13 residues. The ends were cut back, 1 base at V and 4 bases at J, with 8 bases in the middle.

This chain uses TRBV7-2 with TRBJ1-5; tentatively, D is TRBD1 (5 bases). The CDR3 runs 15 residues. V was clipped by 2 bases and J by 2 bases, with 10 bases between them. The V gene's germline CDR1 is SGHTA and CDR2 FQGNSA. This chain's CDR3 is CASSLLTVGNQPQHF. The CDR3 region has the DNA TGTGCCAGCAGCTTATTGACAGTCGGCAATCAGCCCCAGCATTTT.

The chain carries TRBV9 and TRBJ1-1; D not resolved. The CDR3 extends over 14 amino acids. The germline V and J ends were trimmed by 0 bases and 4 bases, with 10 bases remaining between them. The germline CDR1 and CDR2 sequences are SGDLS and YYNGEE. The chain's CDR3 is CASSVGTGGTEAFF. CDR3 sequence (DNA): TGTGCCAGCAGCGTAGGAACGGGAGGCACTGAAGCTTTCTTT.

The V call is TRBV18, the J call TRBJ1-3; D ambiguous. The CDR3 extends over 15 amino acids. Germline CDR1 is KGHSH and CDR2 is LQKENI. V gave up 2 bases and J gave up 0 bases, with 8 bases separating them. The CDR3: CASSPGLISGNTIYF. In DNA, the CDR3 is TGTGCCAGCTCACCAGGCCTGATCTCTGGAAACACCATATATTTT.

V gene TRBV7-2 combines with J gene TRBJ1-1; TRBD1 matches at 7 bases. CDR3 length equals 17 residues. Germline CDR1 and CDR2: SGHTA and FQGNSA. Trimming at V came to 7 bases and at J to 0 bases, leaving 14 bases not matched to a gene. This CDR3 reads CASTKTSGTVMNTEAFF. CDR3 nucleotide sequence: TGTGCCAGCACCAAAACCTCCGGGACAGTTATGAACACTGAAGCTTTCTTT.

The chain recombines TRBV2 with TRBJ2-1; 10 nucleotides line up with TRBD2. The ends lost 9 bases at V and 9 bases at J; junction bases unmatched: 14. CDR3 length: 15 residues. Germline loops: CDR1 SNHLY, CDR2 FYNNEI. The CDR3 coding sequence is TGTGCCAGTCTTTCACTAGCGGGATTGAATGGTGAGCAGTTCTTC. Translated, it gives CASLSLAGLNGEQFF.

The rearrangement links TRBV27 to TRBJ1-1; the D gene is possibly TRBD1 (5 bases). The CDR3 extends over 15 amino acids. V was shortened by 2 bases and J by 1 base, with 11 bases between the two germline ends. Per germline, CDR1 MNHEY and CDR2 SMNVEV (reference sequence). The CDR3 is CASSLDSYGNTEAFF. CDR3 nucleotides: TGTGCCAGCAGTTTAGACAGCTACGGGAACACTGAAGCTTTCTTT.

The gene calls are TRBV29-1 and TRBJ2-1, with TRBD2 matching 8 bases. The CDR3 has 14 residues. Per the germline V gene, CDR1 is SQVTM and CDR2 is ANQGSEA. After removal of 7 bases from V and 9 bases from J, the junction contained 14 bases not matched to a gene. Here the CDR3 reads CSAHLAGRRGEQFF. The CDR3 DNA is TGCAGCGCCCATTTAGCGGGGCGGCGGGGTGAGCAGTTCTTC.

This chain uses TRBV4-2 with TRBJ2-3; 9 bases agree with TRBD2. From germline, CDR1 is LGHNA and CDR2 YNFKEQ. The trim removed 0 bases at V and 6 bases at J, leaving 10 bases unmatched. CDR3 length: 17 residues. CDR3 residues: CASSQDLAGGPRDTQYF. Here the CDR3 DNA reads TGTGCCAGCAGCCAAGATCTGGCGGGAGGGCCTAGGGATACGCAGTATTTT.

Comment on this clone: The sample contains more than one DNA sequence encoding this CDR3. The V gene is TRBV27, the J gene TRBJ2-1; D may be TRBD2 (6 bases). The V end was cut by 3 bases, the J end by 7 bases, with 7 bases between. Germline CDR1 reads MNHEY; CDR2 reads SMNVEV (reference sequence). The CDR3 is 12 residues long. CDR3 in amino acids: CASSLGGNEQFF. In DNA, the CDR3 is TGTGCCAGCAGTTTGGGGGGTAATGAGCAGTTCTTC.

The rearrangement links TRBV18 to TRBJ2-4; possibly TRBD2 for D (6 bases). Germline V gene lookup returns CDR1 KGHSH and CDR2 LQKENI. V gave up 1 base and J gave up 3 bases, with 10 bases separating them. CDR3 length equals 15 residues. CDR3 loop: CASSPRGVDKNIQYF. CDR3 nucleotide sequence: TGTGCCAGCTCACCACGGGGGGTAGACAAAAACATTCAGTACTTC.

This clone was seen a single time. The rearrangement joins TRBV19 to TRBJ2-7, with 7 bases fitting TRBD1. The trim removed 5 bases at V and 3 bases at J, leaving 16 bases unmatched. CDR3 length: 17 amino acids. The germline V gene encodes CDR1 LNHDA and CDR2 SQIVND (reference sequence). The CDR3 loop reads CASSQPLLRDSSYEQYF. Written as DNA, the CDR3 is TGTGCCAGTAGTCAACCCTTATTACGGGACAGTAGCTACGAGCAGTACTTC.

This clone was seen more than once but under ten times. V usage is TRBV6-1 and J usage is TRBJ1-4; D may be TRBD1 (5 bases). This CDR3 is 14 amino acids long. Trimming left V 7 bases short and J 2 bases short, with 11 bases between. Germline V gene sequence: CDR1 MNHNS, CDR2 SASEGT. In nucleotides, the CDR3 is TGTGCCAGCATTCAGGGCGGCACTAATGAAAAACTGTTTTTT. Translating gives CASIQGGTNEKLFF.

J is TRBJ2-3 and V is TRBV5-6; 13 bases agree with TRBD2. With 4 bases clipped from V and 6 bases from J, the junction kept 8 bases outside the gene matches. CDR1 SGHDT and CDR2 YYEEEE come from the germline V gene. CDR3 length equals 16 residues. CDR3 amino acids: CASSPGRTSGSDTQYF. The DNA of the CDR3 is TGTGCCAGCAGCCCGGGAAGGACTAGCGGGAGTGATACGCAGTATTTT.

As DNA, the CDR3 is TGTGCCAGCAGCGCTTCGGGTCTGAGCAATCAGCCCCAGCATTTT. Translation gives CASSASGLSNQPQHF. The chain joins TRBV9 to TRBJ1-5; D is unresolved. The ends were cut back, 3 bases at V and 1 base at J, with 11 bases in the middle. CDR3 length: 15 residues. Per the germline V gene, CDR1 is SGDLS and CDR2 is YYNGEE.

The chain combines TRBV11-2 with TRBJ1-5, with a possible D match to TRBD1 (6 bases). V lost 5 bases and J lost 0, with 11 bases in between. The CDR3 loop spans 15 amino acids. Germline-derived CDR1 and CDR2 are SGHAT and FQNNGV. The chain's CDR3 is CASSGGAYSNQPQHF. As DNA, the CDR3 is TGTGCCAGCAGCGGGGGGGCGTATAGCAATCAGCCCCAGCATTTT.

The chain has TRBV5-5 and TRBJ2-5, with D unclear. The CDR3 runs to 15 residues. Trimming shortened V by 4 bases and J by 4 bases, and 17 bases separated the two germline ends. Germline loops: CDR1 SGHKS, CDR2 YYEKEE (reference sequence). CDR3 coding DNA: TGTGCCAGCAGCCTTCCAACCACCCTATTAGAGACCCAGTACTTC. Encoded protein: CASSLPTTLLETQYF.

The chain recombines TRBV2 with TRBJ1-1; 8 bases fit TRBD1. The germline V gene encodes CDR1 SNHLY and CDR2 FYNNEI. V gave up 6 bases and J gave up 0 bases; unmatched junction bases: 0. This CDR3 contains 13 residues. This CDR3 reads CASRGQVNTEAFF. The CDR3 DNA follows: TGTGCCAGCAGGGGACAGGTGAACACTGAAGCTTTCTTT.

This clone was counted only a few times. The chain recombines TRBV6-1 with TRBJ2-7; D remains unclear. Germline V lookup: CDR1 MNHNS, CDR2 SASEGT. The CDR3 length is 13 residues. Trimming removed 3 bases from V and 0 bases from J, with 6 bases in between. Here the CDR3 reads CASSEYSSYEQYV. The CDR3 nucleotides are TGTGCCAGCAGTGAGTATAGCTCCTACGAGCAGTACGTC.

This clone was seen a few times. Here the CDR3 reads CASNDRLTGRAYEQYF. CDR3 coding DNA: TGTGCCAGCAACGATAGACTGACAGGGAGAGCCTACGAGCAGTACTTC. The chain has TRBV27 and TRBJ2-7; the match to TRBD1 covers 7 bases. Germline trimming cut 7 bases from V and 2 bases from J; bases unmatched to any gene: 14. This CDR3 has 16 amino acids. The germline V gene encodes CDR1 MNHEY and CDR2 SMNVEV (reference sequence).